This TCR beta chain was captured in a study of shared clonotypes between healthy human individuals. The study enrolled healthy HIV-negative adults without recent acute infections or vaccinations as donors. Trimming took 6 bases from V and 5 from J, leaving 11 bases between them. Per germline, CDR1 SGHAT and CDR2 FQNNGV. The CDR3 has 13 residues. It was at deep level that the assay was run. Using immunoSEQ multiplex PCR, the repertoire was profiled, and TCRdb retains in-frame clones only, with some absent. The sample lists around 2.3 million clones, approximately 96% occurring once. The TCR originated in a man between 18 and 29 years old in good health. This chain connects TRBV11-2 to TRBJ2-1, with D hard to call. Sequenced: naive CD4+ T cells sorted from blood. Stated subset: CD45RA+ positively selected. The CDR3 loop is CASRTYLNNEQFF. The CDR3 DNA sequence: TGTGCCAGCAGGACATACCTTAACAATGAGCAGTTCTTC.